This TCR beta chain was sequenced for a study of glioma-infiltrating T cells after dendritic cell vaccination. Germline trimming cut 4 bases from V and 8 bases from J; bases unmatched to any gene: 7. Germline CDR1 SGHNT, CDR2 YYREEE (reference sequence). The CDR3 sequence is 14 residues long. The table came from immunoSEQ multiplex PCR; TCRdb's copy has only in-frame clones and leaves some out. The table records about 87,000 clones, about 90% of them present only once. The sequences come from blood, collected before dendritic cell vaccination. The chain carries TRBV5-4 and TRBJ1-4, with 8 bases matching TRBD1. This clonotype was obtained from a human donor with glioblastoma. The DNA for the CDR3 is TGTGCCAGCAGCGTCGGACAGGGTCAGGAAAAACTGTTTTTT. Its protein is CASSVGQGQEKLFF.